This T cell receptor (beta chain) originates from a study of CD8+ T cells in alopecia areata. The treatment was: oral pan-JAK inhibitor, 5-10 mg twice daily. RNA extraction and reverse transcription yielded cDNA as sequencing template. The protocol was immunoSEQ multiplex PCR, while the TCRdb copy is restricted to in-frame clones and leaves out a portion. The top ten hold approximately 1.3% of the sample, which has 150,000 to 200,000 clones, just under 65% seen once. V was clipped by 5 bases and J by 1 base, with 9 bases between them. Looked up from germline, CDR1 is GTSNPN and CDR2 is SVGIG (reference sequence). This CDR3 is built from 12 residues.

The starting material was CD4+ T cells sorted from blood, obtained between weeks 47 and 50, from a patient treated with tofacitinib. The chain is built from TRBV30 and TRBJ2-7, with a tentative D call TRBD1 (6 bases). The TCR comes from a human donor with alopecia areata. CDR3 in amino acids: CAWATGSYEQYF. Here the CDR3 DNA reads TGTGCCTGGGCGACAGGTTCCTACGAGCAGTACTTC. Using reference TRBV30 and TRBJ2-7 for the parts outside the CDR3, the full variable domain is SQTIHQWPATLVQPVGSPLSLECTVEGTSNPNLYWYRQAAGRGLQLLFYSVGIGQISSEVPQNLSASRPQDRQFILSSKKLLLSDSGFYLCAWATGSYEQYFGPGTRLTVT.